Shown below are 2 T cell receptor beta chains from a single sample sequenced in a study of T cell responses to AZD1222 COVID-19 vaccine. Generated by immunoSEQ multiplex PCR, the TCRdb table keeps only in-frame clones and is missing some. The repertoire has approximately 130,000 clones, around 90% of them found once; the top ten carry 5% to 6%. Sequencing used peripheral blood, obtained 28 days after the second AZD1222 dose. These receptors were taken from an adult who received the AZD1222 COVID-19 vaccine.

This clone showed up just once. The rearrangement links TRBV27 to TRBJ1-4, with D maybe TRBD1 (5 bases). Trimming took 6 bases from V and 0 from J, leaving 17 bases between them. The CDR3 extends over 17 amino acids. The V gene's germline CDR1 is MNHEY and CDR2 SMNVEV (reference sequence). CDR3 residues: CASSPTGGYATNEKLFF. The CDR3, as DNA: TGTGCCAGCAGCCCTACTGGGGGGTACGCAACTAATGAAAAACTGTTTTTT. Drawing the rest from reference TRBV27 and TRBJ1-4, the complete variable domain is EAQVTQNPRYLITVTGKKLTVTCSQNMNHEYMSWYRQDPGLGLRQIYYSMNVEVTDKGDVPEGYKVSRKEKRNFPLILESPSPNQTSLYFCASSPTGGYATNEKLFFGSGTQLSVL.

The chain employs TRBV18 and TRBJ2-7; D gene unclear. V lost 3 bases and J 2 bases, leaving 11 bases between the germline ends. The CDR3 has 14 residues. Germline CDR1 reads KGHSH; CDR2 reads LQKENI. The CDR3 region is CASSPDSATYEQYF. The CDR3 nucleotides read TGTGCCAGCTCACCGGATTCAGCCACCTACGAGCAGTACTTC.